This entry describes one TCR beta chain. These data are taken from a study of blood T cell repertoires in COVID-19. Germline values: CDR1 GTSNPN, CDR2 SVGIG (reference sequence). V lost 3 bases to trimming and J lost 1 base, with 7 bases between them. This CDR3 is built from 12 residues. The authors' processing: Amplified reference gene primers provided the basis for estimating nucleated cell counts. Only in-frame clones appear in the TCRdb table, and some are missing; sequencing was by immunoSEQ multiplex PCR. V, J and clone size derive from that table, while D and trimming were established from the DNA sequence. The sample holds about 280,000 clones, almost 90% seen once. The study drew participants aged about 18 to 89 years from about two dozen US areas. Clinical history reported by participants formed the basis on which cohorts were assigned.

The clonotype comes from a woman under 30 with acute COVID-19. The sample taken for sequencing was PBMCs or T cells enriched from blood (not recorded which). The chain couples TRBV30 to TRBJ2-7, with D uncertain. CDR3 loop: CAWRGRSYEQYF. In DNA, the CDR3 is TGTGCCTGGAGGGGCAGGTCCTACGAGCAGTACTTC.